These 12 T cell receptor beta chains were sequenced from one sample in a study of OX40 agonist ivuxolimab in advanced cancers. The table came from immunoSEQ multiplex PCR; TCRdb's copy has only in-frame clones and leaves some out. The data show around 68,000 clones, with over 75% seen just once and around 0.68% held by the top ten. This sample comprised CD4+ or CD8+ T cells sorted from blood, obtained in a trial of the OX40 agonist ivuxolimab. The receptors were gathered from an adult with an advanced solid tumor such as melanoma, head and neck, liver or kidney cancer.

The CDR3 bases are TGTGCCAGCAGCTTAGAAGGATCGGGGGCCCAGTACTTC. Translated: CASSLEGSGAQYF. This rearrangement joins TRBV11-2 to TRBJ2-5, with a weak D call TRBD2 (6 bases). The CDR3 consists of 13 residues. The germline CDR1 and CDR2 sequences are SGHAT and FQNNGV. V gave up 0 bases and J gave up 9 bases, with 11 bases separating them. The full variable domain, its missing parts supplied by reference TRBV11-2 and TRBJ2-5, is EAGVAQSPRYKIIEKRQSVAFWCNPISGHATLYWYQQILGQGPKLLIQFQNNGVVDDSQLPKDRFSAERLKGVDSTLKIQPAKLEDSAVYLCASSLEGSGAQYFGPGTRLLVL.

The chain recombines TRBV15 with TRBJ2-5; 7 bases are shared with TRBD1. Germline CDR1 is LNHNV and CDR2 is YYDKDF (reference sequence). Germline trimming cut 5 bases from V and 5 bases from J; bases unmatched to any gene: 14. The CDR3 loop spans 16 amino acids. This CDR3 is CATSRGARGFLETQYF. Written as DNA, the CDR3 is TGTGCCACCAGCCGGGGCGCCAGGGGGTTTCTGGAGACCCAGTACTTC.

V usage is TRBV18 and J usage is TRBJ2-7; the D is unclear. V lost 1 base and J lost 1, with 17 bases in between. The CDR3 covers 17 residues. Germline CDR1 is KGHSH and CDR2 is LQKENI. In DNA form, the CDR3 reads TGTGCCAGCTCACCACTTTCAGGTTCAGTTGAATCCTACGAGCAGTACTTC. Translation gives CASSPLSGSVESYEQYF.

The CDR3 DNA reads TGTGCCAGCGGGACTGACGGTCGGACCCAGTACTTC. Residues: CASGTDGRTQYF. V is TRBV2 and J is TRBJ2-5, with a possible D match to TRBD2 (6 bases). The V and J ends lost 8 bases and 7 bases respectively, with 14 bases between them. The CDR3 has 12 residues. CDR1 and CDR2 (germline): SNHLY, FYNNEI.

The gene calls are TRBV4-3 and TRBJ2-2; no firm D call. V was cut by 0 bases and J by 6 bases, with 8 bases left in between. This CDR3 spans 14 amino acids. Germline V gives CDR1 LGHNA, CDR2 YSLEER. The CDR3 DNA reads as TGCGCCAGCAGCCAAGATCCCTCGGCCGGGGAGCTGTTTTTT. This gives the protein CASSQDPSAGELFF.

Regarding this clone: Distinct nucleotide sequences in the sample also encode this CDR3. The genes are TRBV2 and TRBJ1-2; weak D call: TRBD1 (5 bases). Germline CDR1 reads SNHLY; CDR2 reads FYNNEI. This CDR3 is built from 14 residues. V shed 1 base and J shed 5 bases, with 11 bases lying between them. The CDR3 DNA reads as TGTGCCAGCAGTGAAGGGGCAGGGTATTATGGCTACACCTTC. Its translation: CASSEGAGYYGYTF.

This sequence joins TRBV20-1 and TRBJ2-5; D ambiguous. V was pared by 1 base and J by 3 bases, with 3 bases between. The CDR3 is 11 amino acids. Germline loops: CDR1 DFQATT, CDR2 SNEGSKA (reference sequence). For the CDR3, the DNA is TGCAGTGCTAGAGGCGAAGAGACCCAGTACTTC. As protein: CSARGEETQYF.

This sequence joins TRBV7-8 and TRBJ2-2, with D maybe TRBD2 (6 bases). V was shortened by 7 bases and J by 2 bases, with 17 bases between the two germline ends. The CDR3 has 16 residues. Germline CDR1 and CDR2: SGHVS and FQNEAQ. This chain's CDR3 is CASILLGGINTGELFF. The CDR3 bases are TGTGCCAGCATTTTGCTCGGGGGAATAAACACCGGGGAGCTGTTTTTT.

The chain couples TRBV6-5 to TRBJ1-1, with TRBD1 matching 7 bases. The CDR3 runs to 15 residues. After removal of 6 bases from V and 8 bases from J, the junction contained 15 bases not matched to a gene. Germline CDR1 and CDR2: MNHEY and SVGAGI. CDR3 loop: CASRGGTALLTEAFF. CDR3 nucleotides: TGTGCCAGCAGAGGGGGGACAGCCCTTCTCACGGAAGCTTTCTTT.

The V and J genes are TRBV2 and TRBJ2-7, with unresolved D. Deletions cut 6 bases from V and 3 bases from J, with 6 bases between. Germline V gene lookup returns CDR1 SNHLY and CDR2 FYNNEI. The CDR3 covers 11 residues. This CDR3 reads CASSYDYEQYF. CDR3 nucleotide sequence: TGTGCCAGCAGCTACGACTACGAGCAGTACTTC.

The J gene is TRBJ2-1, the V gene TRBV10-3, with 8 positions matching TRBD2. The CDR3 contains 15 residues. The germline V gene encodes CDR1 ENHRY and CDR2 SYGVKD. The trim removed 4 bases at V and 3 bases at J, leaving 5 bases unmatched. CDR3 bases: TGTGCCATCAGTGTTGTAGCGGGGATCTACAATGAGCAGTTCTTC. It yields the protein CAISVVAGIYNEQFF.

The chain employs TRBV2 and TRBJ2-6; D is perhaps TRBD1 (6 bases). V lost 2 bases to trimming and J lost 3 bases, with 8 bases between them. Germline assignment: CDR1 SNHLY and CDR2 FYNNEI. This CDR3 region has 15 residues. As DNA, the CDR3 is TGTGCCAGCAGTGAACAGGGGATTGGGGCCAACGTCCTGACTTTC. Amino acids: CASSEQGIGANVLTF.